The 20 T cell receptor beta chains reported below all come from one sample, sequenced in a study of blood T cells in healthy people across ages (dated by TCRdb to about 2015). The library was prepared using 5' RACE. A second PCR of about 6 to 12 cycles was performed with a sample-barcoded 5' primer and a J-beta primer mix. TCRdb reprocessed the public reads (quality trimming at Q25 with fastp, clone calling with MiXCR) and kept in-frame beta chains. Every entry covers one CDR3 protein and lists the most common genes and DNA from its rows. This sample is represented by 1.5 million to 2 million distinct CDR3 sequences; about two fifths of them were singletons. The ten biggest clones cover about 21% of the sample. Sequenced: blood. All receptors derive from a human donor in good health.

V usage is TRBV12-3 or TRBV12-4 and J usage is TRBJ1-1; 8 bases are shared with TRBD1. The CDR3 is made up of 14 amino acids. V dropped 8 bases and J dropped 5; count of bases not matched to a gene: 10. The CDR3 region has the DNA TGTGCCAGCTCGAGACAGGGGTGGGAAACTGAAGCTTTCTTT. This translates into CASSRQGWETEAFF.

This clonotype was picked up a small number of times. In nucleotides, the CDR3 is TGTGCCAGCAGCTTAGTCTCTTGGGGGAGCGAGCAGTACTTC. Translated, it gives CASSLVSWGSEQYF. The V call is TRBV7-2, the J call TRBJ2-7; either TRBD1 or TRBD2 may fit D (5 bases each). The V end lost 1 base, the J end lost 6 bases, and 13 bases lay between the germline ends. This CDR3 is 14 amino acids long. Germline CDR1 is SGHTA and CDR2 is FQGNSA.

This clonotype appeared once. V usage is TRBV4-1 and J usage is TRBJ1-4; TRBD1 matches 11 bases. This CDR3 region has 20 residues. Germline lookup yields CDR1 MGHRA and CDR2 YSYEKL. V was pared by 0 bases and J by 3 bases, with 12 bases of the junction left unmatched. The CDR3 bases are TGCGCCAGCAGCCAAGATCGTCCCCGGGACAGGGGGTGGGCTAATGAAAAACTGTTTTTT. It codes for CASSQDRPRDRGWANEKLFF.

This clonotype was seen ten or more times. The chain links TRBV6-1 to TRBJ2-7; no reliable D call. The CDR3 contains 12 residues. The ends were cut back, 0 bases at V and 2 bases at J, with 2 bases in the middle. Germline values: CDR1 MNHNS, CDR2 SASEGT. This CDR3 is CASSEAPYEQYF. CDR3 nucleotide sequence: TGTGCCAGCAGTGAAGCGCCCTACGAGCAGTACTTC.

This clonotype was seen a few times. CDR3: CASSLGPHNQPQHF. DNA of the CDR3: TGTGCCAGCAGCTTAGGCCCGCACAATCAGCCCCAGCATTTT. This chain connects TRBV7-8 to TRBJ1-5; no clear D. CDR1 and CDR2 from the germline V gene are SGHVS and FQNEAQ. The length of the CDR3 is 14 residues. The germline V and J ends were trimmed by 1 base and 3 bases, with 7 bases remaining between them.

The chain employs TRBV6-5 and TRBJ1-6; perhaps TRBD1 as D (5 bases). The germline gives CDR1 MNHEY, CDR2 SVGAGI. The CDR3 is 16 amino acids. V gave up 7 bases and J gave up 5 bases, with 18 bases separating them. The CDR3, as DNA: TGTGCCAGCACCCAATTCCGGGGCCAGAATAATTCACCCCTCCACTTT. It is translated as CASTQFRGQNNSPLHF.

This clonotype occurred many times. The gene calls are TRBV25-1 and TRBJ1-2; 8 bases line up with TRBD1. Germline V CDR1 and CDR2: MGHDK, SYGVNS. J was trimmed by 4 bases and V by 4 bases; bases with no gene match: 8. CDR3 length equals 15 residues. The CDR3 loop is CASSGRTGLCYGYTF. In nucleotides, the CDR3 is TGTGCCAGCAGTGGCCGGACAGGGCTTTGCTATGGCTACACCTTC.

This chain links TRBV19 with TRBJ1-2; 7 nucleotides match TRBD1. This CDR3 has 16 residues. J lost 4 bases, V lost 6 bases, and 14 bases had no gene match. CDR1 is LNHDA and CDR2 is SQIVND in the germline V gene (reference sequence). CDR3 sequence: CASSTRTGITPYGYTF. The CDR3 DNA reads TGTGCCAGTAGCACAAGGACAGGTATAACACCCTATGGCTACACCTTC. Based on the CDR3 plus reference TRBV19 and TRBJ1-2, the full variable domain is DGGITQSPKYLFRKEGQNVTLSCEQNLNHDAMYWYRQDPGQGLRLIYYSQIVNDFQKGDIAEGYSVSREKKESFPLTVTSAQKNPTAFYLCASSTRTGITPYGYTFGSGTRLTVV.

The rearrangement joins TRBV5-4 to TRBJ2-5; a weak D match, TRBD1 (5 bases). The CDR3 totals 16 residues. V dropped 0 bases and J dropped 9 bases, with 21 bases sitting between them. The germline V gene has CDR1 SGHNT and CDR2 YYREEE (reference sequence). CDR3 DNA: TGTGCCAGCAGCTTGGAATCCTCGGGCAGGGTGTCGGCCCAGTACTTC. Its translation is CASSLESSGRVSAQYF.

This clonotype was recorded only once. This may be a read error, as it is one base from a much larger clone. This chain connects TRBV7-9 to TRBJ2-7; no reliable D call. Germline CDR1 SEHNR, CDR2 FQNEAQ (reference sequence). This CDR3 is 11 amino acids long. CDR3 sequence: CVSALEREQYF. CDR3 DNA sequence: TGTGTCAGCGCCTTAGAGAGGGAGCAGTACTTC.

This clonotype showed up just a few times. J is TRBJ2-7 and V is TRBV28, with TRBD1 identical over 10 bases. The J segment lost 4 bases and the V segment lost 6 bases, leaving 3 bases of the junction unmatched. The CDR3 is made up of 13 amino acids. The germline V gene has CDR1 MDHEN and CDR2 SYDVKM. The CDR3 sequence is CASRTGGFYEQYF. The CDR3, as DNA: TGTGCCAGCAGGACAGGGGGCTTTTACGAGCAGTACTTC.

For this clonotype: Just one base apart from a much larger clone, this may be a read error. The CDR3 DNA sequence: TGTGCCAGCAGGGACTCGAGTCAGGCTGAAGCTTTCTTT. Its translation is CASRDSSQAEAFF. The chain recombines TRBV6-4 with TRBJ1-1; D is uncertain. The CDR3 contains 13 residues. Germline lookup yields CDR1 MRHNA and CDR2 SNTAGT.

This clonotype was observed a handful of times. The chain recombines TRBV24-1 with TRBJ2-7; 8 nucleotides align to TRBD1. The germline CDR1 and CDR2 sequences are KGHDR and SFDVKD. This CDR3 comprises 15 residues. V was pared by 3 bases and J by 3 bases, with 6 bases of the junction left unmatched. In DNA form, the CDR3 reads TGTGCCACCAGTGATCCCGGGACAGGCCTCTACGAGCAGTACTTC. This encodes CATSDPGTGLYEQYF.

This clonotype was seen a handful of times. The chain employs TRBV12-3 or TRBV12-4 and TRBJ1-2; D is ambiguous. Trimming shortened V by 10 bases and J by 4 bases, and 13 bases separated the two germline ends. This CDR3 region has 12 residues. This CDR3 reads CANWAPRYGYTF. The CDR3 DNA is TGTGCCAACTGGGCCCCCCGCTATGGCTACACCTTC.

The J gene is TRBJ2-1, the V gene TRBV6-6, with TRBD1 as a possible D gene (5 bases). This CDR3 is built from 15 residues. Germline assignment: CDR1 MNHNY and CDR2 SVGAGI (reference sequence). The V end lost 4 bases, the J end lost 10 bases, and 20 bases lay between the germline ends. CDR3 coding DNA: TGTGCCAGCAGTTCATTACAGGATTTCTCCTACGAGCAGTTCTTC. This codes for CASSSLQDFSYEQFF.

The chain employs TRBV20-1 and TRBJ1-1, with unresolved D. The germline gives CDR1 DFQATT, CDR2 SNEGSKA (reference sequence). V dropped 7 bases and J dropped 9 bases, with 21 bases sitting between them. The CDR3 contains 13 residues. CDR3 loop: CSVELGPETQAFF. CDR3 bases: TGCAGTGTTGAATTAGGTCCAGAAACTCAAGCTTTCTTT.

At least ten counts were recorded for this clonotype. This rearrangement joins TRBV29-1 to TRBJ2-5; D is unclear. CDR1 and CDR2 (germline): SQVTM, ANQGSEA. The CDR3 runs to 14 residues. With 0 bases removed from V and 7 bases from J, the gap between germline ends came to 15 bases. CDR3 sequence (DNA): TGCAGCGTTGAAGATAATGGCAGCCCAGGGACCCAGTACTTC. Protein sequence: CSVEDNGSPGTQYF.

The gene calls are TRBV6-5 and TRBJ2-3; 9 nucleotides line up with TRBD1. Germline CDR1 and CDR2: MNHEY and SVGAGI. CDR3 length: 16 amino acids. Trimming cost V 0 bases and J 4 bases; bases outside gene matches: 5. The CDR3 region has the DNA TGTGCCAGCAGTTACTCGTGGGACAGGGAATCAGATACGCAGTATTTT. It specifies CASSYSWDRESDTQYF.

The chain links TRBV7-2 to TRBJ2-4; D is unresolved. Near its end, the DNA agrees better with TRBJ2-5, so the J call may be wrong. Germline V lookup: CDR1 SGHTA, CDR2 FQGNSA. The CDR3 covers 13 residues. CDR3 sequence: CASSPGEAETQYF. The CDR3 DNA follows: TGTGCCAGCAGTCCAGGCGAGGCAGAGACCCAGTACTTC.

This clonotype has more than one count but fewer than ten. The rearrangement links TRBV12-5 to TRBJ2-4, with 7 bases that match TRBD1. Looked up from germline, CDR1 is LGHNT and CDR2 is FRNRAP. The CDR3 covers 12 residues. V was pared by 6 bases and J by 6 bases, with 2 bases of the junction left unmatched. In nucleotides, the CDR3 is TGTGCTAGTGGCTCAGGGGGAAACATTCAGTACTTC. It yields the protein CASGSGGNIQYF.